These 10 T cell receptor beta chains were all obtained from the same sample, sequenced in a study of beta chain features in type 1 diabetes. Findings of the study overall: TCRB CDR3 length was moderately but significantly reduced in all four CD4+ subsets of Type 1 diabetes patients.

The antigens for these receptors are not known. Reverse transcription of all isolated RNA meant that expressed TCRB transcripts were sequenced. TCRdb keeps only in-frame clones here, not all; method: immunoSEQ multiplex PCR. The sample shows about 650,000 clones, approximately 13% of them seen only once. Sequencing was carried out using naive CD4+ T cells from blood. The receptors derive from a man aged 30-40 years with type 1 diabetes.

This clone has just a few counts. The same CDR3 arises from other DNA sequences in this sample as well. The chain is built from TRBV7-2 and TRBJ2-7, with D tentatively TRBD2 (5 bases). The CDR3 length is 14 residues. The V end was cut by 1 base, the J end by 2 bases, with 9 bases between. Germline CDR1 is SGHTA and CDR2 is FQGNSA. CDR3 coding DNA: TGTGCCAGCAGCTTAGGTCGGGGTACCTACGAGCAGTACTTC. Its protein product is CASSLGRGTYEQYF.

On this clone: The same CDR3 is also encoded by other DNA sequences in this sample. V gene TRBV28 combines with J gene TRBJ2-7, with 7 bases aligning to TRBD1. This CDR3 comprises 13 residues. The ends lost 6 bases at V and 1 base at J; junction bases unmatched: 3. CDR1 and CDR2 from the germline V gene are MDHEN and SYDVKM. The CDR3 DNA follows: TGTGCCAGCAGCCTGGGACAGTCCTACGAGCAGTACTTC. It encodes CASSLGQSYEQYF.

CDR3 nucleotide sequence: TGCGCCAGCAGGCGGGACACAGATACGCAGTATTTT. It codes for CASRRDTDTQYF. V usage is TRBV5-1 and J usage is TRBJ2-3, with D maybe TRBD2 (6 bases). CDR3 length: 12 residues. The ends were cut back, 5 bases at V and 2 bases at J, with 6 bases in the middle. Looked up from germline, CDR1 is SGHRS and CDR2 is YFSETQ.

This clone has more than one count but fewer than ten. The genes are TRBV30 and TRBJ1-6; D is ambiguous. This CDR3 has 13 amino acids. Germline V lookup: CDR1 GTSNPN, CDR2 SVGIG (reference sequence). The CDR3 DNA reads TGTGCGCTGCGGGGATCAGTCGGGGCACCCCTCCACTTT. Translation gives CALRGSVGAPLHF.

The gene calls are TRBV6-5 and TRBJ1-2; D is unclear. CDR3 length equals 13 residues. Germline lookup yields CDR1 MNHEY and CDR2 SVGAGI. Trimming left V 10 bases short and J 2 bases short, with 14 bases between. The CDR3 DNA is TGTGCCACTGCCCATGAGGGAAACTATGGCTACACCTTC. Translation gives CATAHEGNYGYTF.

In this sample, this clone turned up a few times. The chain uses TRBV7-2 and TRBJ1-2; D not resolved. V dropped 4 bases and J dropped 4 bases, with 13 bases sitting between them. CDR3 size: 14 residues. Germline V lookup: CDR1 SGHTA, CDR2 FQGNSA. CDR3 region: CASSSPPSTYGYTF. Written as DNA, the CDR3 is TGTGCCAGCAGCTCCCCCCCCAGCACCTATGGCTACACCTTC.

This chain joins TRBV10-3 and TRBJ2-3, with 11 positions matching TRBD1. CDR1 ENHRY and CDR2 SYGVKD come from the germline V gene. V was clipped by 3 bases and J by 6 bases; unmatched bases: 2. The CDR3 consists of 14 residues. CDR3 coding DNA: TGTGCCATCAGTGAAGGGACAGGGGGGGATACGCAGTATTTT. It yields the protein CAISEGTGGDTQYF.

The CDR3 region is CASSPQGGQPQHF. For the CDR3, the DNA is TGTGCCAGCAGCCCTCAGGGAGGCCAGCCCCAGCATTTT. The chain combines TRBV27 with TRBJ1-5, with a weak D call TRBD1 (5 bases). V was clipped by 6 bases and J by 7 bases, with 13 bases between them. CDR3 length equals 13 residues. CDR1 and CDR2 from the germline V gene are MNHEY and SMNVEV (reference sequence).

This chain joins TRBV29-1 and TRBJ1-1; D is unclear. Trimming removed 1 base from V and 3 bases from J, with 12 bases in between. The length of the CDR3 is 14 residues. Germline CDR1 reads SQVTM; CDR2 reads ANQGSEA. The CDR3 sequence: CSVEGPFGDTEAFF. In nucleotides, the CDR3 is TGCAGCGTTGAAGGTCCCTTTGGGGACACTGAAGCTTTCTTT.

The rearrangement joins TRBV21-1 to TRBJ2-5; TRBD1 reflects the table's D call only, with no check against the DNA. TRBV21-1 is noted as a pseudogene. This CDR3 spans 16 amino acids. DNA for the CDR3: TGTGCCAGCAGCAGAGACGGTGGACAAAACCAAGAGACCCAGTACTTC. Encoded protein: CASSRDGGQNQETQYF.